Described below is a single T cell receptor (beta chain) sequence and its context. Assay: immunoSEQ multiplex PCR; the TCRdb copy retains only in-frame clones and omits some. The table includes around 400,000 clones, around 87% detected once. The entry originates in a study of blood T cell repertoires in COVID-19. Germline values: CDR1 SGDLS, CDR2 YYNGEE. Trimming pared 6 bases from V and 1 base from J, leaving 9 bases between. The CDR3 has 13 residues. Source material: peripheral blood. The chain carries TRBV9 and TRBJ2-3; perhaps TRBD1 as D (6 bases). The clonotype was recovered from a woman aged 55-75 years with COVID-19, enrolled during active disease. CDR3 amino acids: CASNAGGTDTQYF. CDR3 nucleotides: TGTGCCAGCAACGCAGGGGGCACAGATACGCAGTATTTT.